This T cell receptor (beta chain) was found in a study of cytomegalovirus exposure and HLA in healthy donors (dated by TCRdb to 2016 to 2017). The study in broad terms: An earlier analysis of about 560 of the donors reported 276 Gb of sequence data and around 120 million unique TCR beta sequences obtained from roughly 180 million T cells. An early release that covered fewer than 800 HLA-typed donors contained approximately 300 gigabases of sequencing data and roughly 84 million unique TCR sequences. The genetic ancestry cluster associated with self-reported Caucasian donors included roughly 84% of the approximately 400 genotyped donors. The study aimed to test whether signatures of past pathogen exposure could be identified by cataloging public T cell receptors. The T cell repertoires of several hundred subjects were profiled by immunosequencing and related to cytomegalovirus serostatus. Besides the first cohort of roughly 640 subjects, a separate validation cohort made up of 120 different subjects was used. To predict cytomegalovirus infection status, the study combined high-throughput TCR immunosequencing, statistical association of individual TCRs with disease status, and machine learning. In a later analysis, previously published TCR beta repertoires from 550 to 700 donors were re-analyzed and high-resolution HLA genotyping was added so that TCR occurrence patterns could be studied. In the later analysis, no new phenotypic data were used to find candidate immune exposures; instead, reliance was placed on TCR beta sequences and their occurrence across donors. To decide whether each TCR beta V gene segment behaved as functional or pseudogenic, an earlier analysis of some 600 of the donors relied on high-throughput TCR beta sequencing. Donor age, sex, ethnicity and CMV serostatus were collected together with the repertoire data. In a later genetic analysis, genome-wide SNP genotypes for 398 of the 666 donors were used, and that subset was treated as a discovery cohort. All discovery cohort repertoires had been generated using a single sequencing platform. Class I and class II HLA loci were covered by the typing at four-digit resolution. Typing coverage varied by locus: about 629-630 donors for A, B, C, DRB1 and DQB1; roughly 510 for DQA1; more than 600 for DPA1; 400 to 480 for DPB1. A handful of DR-DQ haplotypes were handled as single units for association and clustering because linkage in the cohort was strong. On average, about 240,000 unique TCR beta nucleotide sequences were sequenced per donor among about 400 genotyped donors of the cohort, with roughly 20% of those sequences being non-productive.

Note on this clone: Its antigen is currently not known. No base quality values were provided; no much bigger clone lies one nucleotide off.

The cohort consisted of 650 to 850 healthy bone marrow donors. Cohort members were all nominally healthy when sampled, although unrecorded immune exposures were likely present. The donor tested CMV seronegative and was one of the 352 seronegative cohort members. A peripheral blood sample was collected from each donor, and TCR beta sequencing was performed on peripheral blood mononuclear cells. Genomic DNA was extracted from the blood cell samples with the Qiagen DNeasy Blood Extraction Kit. The CDR3 holds 20 amino acids from the cysteine to the phenylalanine. Left in the record is the CDR3 DNA by itself, 60 bases read in frame from the first base. At the junction V is shortened by 5 bases and J by 3 bases, with 30 bases in between. CDR1 and CDR2, per the germline V gene, are SNHLY and FYNNEI. What the work shows at the level of the full study, not this receptor alone: A later analysis reported that several top co-occurrence clusters appeared linked to parvovirus B19, influenza, CMV and Epstein-Barr virus. Roughly uniform sequencing depth across donors was assumed in presence/absence analyses, although this assumption may not hold. In a later genetic analysis, fewer N-insertions in productive TCRs were reported among donors in an Asian-associated ancestry cluster than the approximately 670-donor mean. In both the original and validation cohorts, the classifier was reported to diagnose cytomegalovirus status with high specificity and sensitivity. A later analysis associated about 17,000 TCR beta sequences with specific HLA alleles at a false discovery rate of 0.05. Compared with equally common non-associated chains, HLA-associated TCR beta chains in a later analysis were more clonally expanded and had lower generation probabilities. A further reported finding was that TCR beta sequences accurately predicted the HLA-A and HLA-B alleles for most subjects in the first cohort. The 87-base-pair reads could not distinguish some IMGT-functional V segments, including TRBV6-2 and TRBV6-3, so those segments were excluded. The earlier analysis of approximately 540 of the donors excluded about 16 rarely observed V segments, including chromosome 9 orphons, because counts were too low. When HLA alleles, especially DR and DQ, strongly co-occurred, attributing TCR associations to individual alleles was difficult. Linkage disequilibrium might explain the correlated functional status among segregating V segments, but an unknown experimental factor could not be excluded. Across donors, most TCR sequences were observed very rarely, whereas some public TCRs were present in many individuals. In a later analysis, most CMV-associated TCR beta chains were found to appear HLA-restricted, with HLA associations seemingly driven largely by CMV exposure. It was suggested by the authors that the approach could potentially be generalized to other disease states and immunological phenotypes. The only immune exposure information available for the cohort was CMV serostatus. V-gene and J-gene trimming of TCR beta chains was associated with a missense DCLRE1C variant in a later genetic analysis, and the association was replicated in an independent cohort. In vitro tests confirmed that three of the cytomegalovirus-associated TCR beta chains recognize cytomegalovirus antigens. In an earlier analysis of a few hundred of the donors, most TCR beta V segments were observed in productive rearrangements about 87% or about 30% of the time, broadly matching IMGT annotations. The cohort was sequenced for TCR beta chains only, and without alpha or paired-chain data the features that could be detected were limited. The study gave a list of more than 150 TCR beta chains associated with cytomegalovirus. A later analysis found that TCR association rates varied across HLA loci, with DRB1 alleles showing the most associated TCRs and HLA-C alleles the fewest. Because HLA typing was missing for some donors at each locus, association tests included only the typed subset. The sequencing pipeline was judged likely to have produced a cluster of highly shared sequence variants as a technical artifact.

Libraries were built with the immunoSEQ multiplex PCR assay. The multiplex PCR relied on a mix of 60 forward primers for TCR Vbeta segments and 13 reverse primers for TCR Jbeta segments. A multiplex PCR assay on genomic DNA amplified the CDR3 region of rearranged TCR beta genes. The Illumina HiSeq System was used to sequence the amplified TCR beta libraries as 87-base-pair reads. In the paper's pipeline: A later analysis tallied around 82 million unique TCR beta chains across the approximately 670 repertoires, and 10 million to 11 million of those chains were shared by two or more donors. To remove PCR and sequencing errors, raw reads were error-corrected and collapsed into unique sequences using a nearest-neighbor algorithm that merged closely related sequences. V, D and J gene segments were assigned by aligning CDR3 sequences to IMGT reference sequences. For a sequence to be retained, at least a six-nucleotide match to both a V gene segment and a J gene segment was required. Rearrangements were classified as productive when the CDR3 lacked stop codons and remained in frame with V and J, and all other rearrangements were classified as non-productive. Following IMGT convention, CDR3 was defined as the stretch from the second conserved V-encoded cysteine up to the conserved J-encoded phenylalanine. Sequences without an unambiguous match to a single V gene segment were excluded from the earlier analysis of several hundred of the donors. In an earlier analysis of 587 of the donors, a V segment was called functional when productive rearrangements were above 56.7%, and segregating when the standard deviation between donors exceeded 5%. A statistical classification framework was built for diagnosing cytomegalovirus status from the catalog of TCR beta chain sequences. In a later analysis, V and J genes were assigned by comparing TCR nucleotide sequences against IMGT/GENE-DB human TR gene sequences. The TCRdist pipeline was used in a later analysis to assign CDR3 sequences and most-parsimonious VDJ recombination scenarios. A later analysis defined each TCR beta chain by its CDR3 amino acid sequence plus V-gene family, and excluded reads lacking a unique V-gene family. In a later analysis, nearly 600 highly shared, low-generation-probability nucleotide sequences were removed to address suspected cross-contamination and a sequencing artifact. In a later analysis, a clonal expansion index for each public chain was calculated from normalized within-repertoire ranks of inferred template counts. In a later analysis, generation probabilities were computed using a VDJ recombination model fitted to out-of-frame rearrangements, and the results were checked against IGoR. A later analysis scored TCR-TCR, TCR-HLA and TCR-CMV co-occurrence with hypergeometric tests, applying a repertoire-size bias correction to TCR pairs. To estimate false discovery rates, a later analysis permuted the HLA or CMV assignments 20 times. In a later analysis, co-occurring TCRs were grouped using DBSCAN, and TCRdist sequence similarity was added for clustering within HLA-allele-positive subsets. Co-occurrence clustering excluded repertoires with fewer than 30,000 or more than 120,000 public chains, plus five with anomalous nucleotide sharing. Not all clones reach the TCRdb copy of this immuneACCESS table, which keeps in-frame sequences only. Checked studies attribute under half of the gap to unresolved V genes and leave the rest unexplained. Clonal size and the V and J genes are those of that table, whereas D and trimming came from the DNA. The sample profile shows around 120,000 clones; around 80% of them were found once. The ten largest clones add up to around 3% of the sample.

The rearranged chain carries TRBV2 and TRBJ2-3; 5 matching bases give a weak D call of TRBD1. The specimen was PBMCs. The TCR originated in a woman aged 40 to 50 in good health and CMV-seronegative. CDR3 reads: CASSKIEGVDTWLGTDTQYF. The DNA is TGTGCCAGCAGTAAAATTGAAGGGGTGGATACTTGGTTGGGGACAGATACGCAGTATTTT.